These 26 T cell receptor beta chains originate from one sample sequenced in a study of blood T cell repertoires in COVID-19 (dated by TCRdb to between 2020 and 2021). The library came from the immunoSEQ multiplex PCR assay. TCRdb limited this immuneACCESS table to in-frame rearrangements with V and J called. A share of clones is missing; checked studies link under half to unresolved V genes, and the rest is unexplained. A total of under 300,000 clones appear in this sample, less than 90% of them only once. The ten largest clonotypes hold about an eighth of the sample. The sequenced sample consisted of peripheral blood. Receptors originate from a human donor in a cohort sampled during active COVID-19.

CDR3 coding DNA: TGTGCCAGTTCAAAGAGGCCCGCCGACTATGGCTACACCTTC. Translation: CASSKRPADYGYTF. The rearrangement uses TRBV19 and TRBJ1-2, with D hard to call. This CDR3 region has 14 residues. The germline V and J ends were trimmed by 8 bases and 3 bases, with 16 bases remaining between them. Per the germline V gene, CDR1 is LNHDA and CDR2 is SQIVND (reference sequence).

This clone was counted many times. V is TRBV9 and J is TRBJ1-2, with D maybe TRBD1 (6 bases). CDR3 length: 13 amino acids. Germline V gene lookup returns CDR1 SGDLS and CDR2 YYNGEE. V was clipped by 3 bases and J by 9 bases, with 15 bases between them. CDR3 amino acids: CASSGFGGHRYTF. The CDR3 DNA reads as TGTGCCAGCAGCGGCTTCGGGGGGCATCGCTACACCTTC.

The rearrangement links TRBV27 to TRBJ2-3, with TRBD2 as a possible D gene (6 bases). The CDR3 has 17 residues. Between the trimmed V and J ends, which lost 5 bases and 3 bases, there was a span of 21 bases. From germline, CDR1 is MNHEY and CDR2 SMNVEV (reference sequence). The CDR3 nucleotides are TGTGCCAGCAGTCTGACCGGGACTCCTACACTTACAGATACGCAGTATTTT. Translating gives CASSLTGTPTLTDTQYF.

The chain is built from TRBV3-1 (or the pseudogene TRBV3-2) and TRBJ1-3; D is perhaps TRBD1 (5 bases). Per the germline V gene, CDR1 is LGHDT and CDR2 is YNNKEL (reference sequence). The CDR3 runs to 11 residues. V was clipped by 4 bases and J by 9 bases, with 7 bases between them. The CDR3 DNA reads as TGTGCCAGCAGCCTCGGGGGCACCATATATTTT. This gives the protein CASSLGGTIYF.

This chain's CDR3 is CASSPPDFWGGSVYEQYF. The CDR3 DNA reads as TGTGCCAGCAGCCCCCCCGACTTCTGGGGCGGGAGTGTATACGAGCAGTACTTC. This chain links TRBV5-8 with TRBJ2-7, with TRBD2 identical over 7 bases. In germline, CDR1 is SGHTS, CDR2 YDEGEE. V was pared by 4 bases and J by 4 bases, with 20 bases of the junction left unmatched. The CDR3 has 18 residues.

The chain uses TRBV18 and TRBJ1-2; 9 nucleotides match TRBD1. CDR1 KGHSH and CDR2 LQKENI come from the germline V gene. The V and J ends lost 5 bases and 8 bases, in that order; junction bases with no gene match: 6. The CDR3 totals 13 residues. The CDR3 region has the DNA TGTGCCAGCTCAACCGGGACAGGGAGCGGCTACACCTTC. Encoded protein: CASSTGTGSGYTF.

The rearrangement uses TRBV6-2 or TRBV6-3 and TRBJ1-5, with D possibly TRBD1 on 5 matching bases. This CDR3 comprises 15 residues. V shed 2 bases and J shed 0 bases, with 8 bases lying between them. Germline CDR1 reads MNHEY; CDR2 reads SVGEGT. The CDR3 sequence: CASSYRGSSNQPQHF. CDR3 nucleotides: TGTGCCAGCAGTTACCGGGGGAGTAGCAATCAGCCCCAGCATTTT.

In DNA form, the CDR3 reads TGTGCCAGCAGTTCCATCCCCTACGAGCAGTACTTC. Translating it yields CASSSIPYEQYF. The J gene is TRBJ2-7, the V gene TRBV6-2 or TRBV6-3; no clear D. Trimming removed 4 bases from V and 2 bases from J, with 6 bases in between. There are 12 residues in the CDR3. The germline V gene encodes CDR1 MNHEY and CDR2 SVGEGT.

This rearrangement joins TRBV19 to TRBJ2-1, with a weak D call TRBD2 (6 bases). CDR3 length equals 16 residues. CDR1 is LNHDA and CDR2 is SQIVND in the germline V gene (reference sequence). The V gene lost 7 bases and the J gene lost 5 bases, with 21 bases spanning the gap. CDR3 DNA: TGTGCCAGTATCGGGGGACTGGTATTACCACACAATGAGCAGTTCTTC. Translated, it gives CASIGGLVLPHNEQFF. Together with reference TRBV19 and TRBJ2-1, the CDR3 gives the full variable domain: DGGITQSPKYLFRKEGQNVTLSCEQNLNHDAMYWYRQDPGQGLRLIYYSQIVNDFQKGDIAEGYSVSREKKESFPLTVTSAQKNPTAFYLCASIGGLVLPHNEQFFGPGTRLTVL.

This sequence joins TRBV15 and TRBJ2-1, with 7 nucleotides matching TRBD1. Trimming took 2 bases from V and 6 from J; bases not matched to a gene: 13. CDR3 length: 17 residues. CDR1 is LNHNV and CDR2 is YYDKDF in the germline V gene (reference sequence). As DNA, the CDR3 is TGTGCCACCAGCAGACCTGATACAGGGGCAGGTGGCAATGAGCAGTTCTTC. This sequence encodes CATSRPDTGAGGNEQFF.

V gene TRBV15 combines with J gene TRBJ2-1; 10 bases align to TRBD2. J lost 6 bases, V lost 4 bases, and 6 bases had no gene match. Germline CDR1 is LNHNV and CDR2 is YYDKDF (reference sequence). The CDR3 runs to 15 residues. The CDR3 loop reads CATSKPLAGVNEQFF. The CDR3 bases are TGTGCCACCAGCAAACCCCTAGCGGGAGTCAATGAGCAGTTCTTC.

The rearrangement uses TRBV11-2 and TRBJ1-4, with D maybe TRBD1 (5 bases). The V end lost 0 bases, the J end lost 4 bases, and 12 bases lay between the germline ends. CDR1 and CDR2 (germline): SGHAT, FQNNGV. The length of the CDR3 is 16 residues. The CDR3 DNA follows: TGTGCCAGCAGCTTAGATGGGAGGCAGGGTAATGAAAAACTGTTTTTT. Residues: CASSLDGRQGNEKLFF.

The rearrangement joins TRBV9 to TRBJ2-1; 13 bases are a match to TRBD2. Germline CDR1 is SGDLS and CDR2 is YYNGEE. There are 15 residues in the CDR3. V lost 2 bases and J lost 7; bases outside the gene matches: 3. The CDR3 DNA follows: TGTGCCAGCAGCGTGACTAGCGGGAGGATGAATGAGCAGTTCTTC. The encoded protein is CASSVTSGRMNEQFF.

The J gene is TRBJ1-1, the V gene TRBV30, with D maybe TRBD1 (6 bases). The CDR3 is made up of 12 amino acids. Germline CDR1 is GTSNPN and CDR2 is SVGIG (reference sequence). Trimming took 4 bases from V and 9 from J, leaving 15 bases between them. In DNA form, the CDR3 reads TGTGCCTGGACTCTTACTCGGGACAAAGCTTTCTTT. Translation: CAWTLTRDKAFF.

The chain is built from TRBV7-2 and TRBJ2-1, with D tentatively TRBD1 (6 bases). In germline, CDR1 is SGHTA, CDR2 FQGNSA. The CDR3 loop spans 13 amino acids. With 5 bases removed from V and 7 bases from J, the gap between germline ends came to 12 bases. CDR3 protein: CASSVLQGNEQFF. The CDR3 DNA reads as TGTGCCAGCAGCGTCCTACAGGGAAATGAGCAGTTCTTC. The whole variable domain, remainder taken from reference TRBV7-2 and TRBJ2-1, is GAGVSQSPSNKVTEKGKDVELRCDPISGHTALYWYRQSLGQGLEFLIYFQGNSAPDKSGLPSDRFSAERTGGSVSTLTIQRTQQEDSAVYLCASSVLQGNEQFFGPGTRLTVL.

V is TRBV6-2 or TRBV6-3 and J is TRBJ2-7; the match to TRBD2 covers 12 bases. V was clipped by 4 bases and J by 2 bases; unmatched bases: 6. CDR1 and CDR2 (germline): MNHEY, SVGEGT. This CDR3 has 16 residues. CDR3 loop: CASSLTSGSYPYEQYF. The CDR3 DNA sequence: TGTGCCAGCAGTTTGACTAGCGGGAGTTATCCCTACGAGCAGTACTTC.

The J gene is TRBJ2-7, the V gene TRBV27; 8 nucleotides align to TRBD2. Germline trimming cut 6 bases from V and 2 bases from J; bases unmatched to any gene: 6. The length of the CDR3 is 14 residues. Germline CDR1 is MNHEY and CDR2 is SMNVEV (reference sequence). CDR3 nucleotides: TGTGCCAGCAGCCCCGGGACTAGTCCCTACGAGCAGTACTTC. Amino acid sequence: CASSPGTSPYEQYF.

This clone was seen only once. The chain uses TRBV27 and TRBJ2-7; D perhaps matches TRBD1 (6 bases). Germline V gene lookup returns CDR1 MNHEY and CDR2 SMNVEV (reference sequence). Trimming removed 3 bases at V and 5 bases at J, with 14 bases between. The CDR3 is made up of 14 amino acids. The CDR3 bases are TGTGCCAGCAGTTTCCGCAGGGGTGTCCACGAGCAGTACTTC. Its translation: CASSFRRGVHEQYF.

The chain uses TRBV7-9 and TRBJ2-3, with 11 bases fitting TRBD1. The V gene's germline CDR1 is SEHNR and CDR2 FQNEAQ (reference sequence). CDR3 length: 15 residues. V dropped 5 bases and J dropped 6; count of bases not matched to a gene: 7. The CDR3: CASSLRDRGSDTQYF. The DNA of the CDR3 is TGTGCCAGCAGCCTCCGGGACAGGGGGTCGGATACGCAGTATTTT. Using reference TRBV7-9 and TRBJ2-3 for the parts outside the CDR3, the full variable domain is DTGVSQNPRHKITKRGQNVTFRCDPISEHNRLYWYRQTLGQGPEFLTYFQNEAQLEKSRLLSDRFSAERPKGSFSTLEIQRTEQGDSAMYLCASSLRDRGSDTQYFGPGTRLTVL.

The CDR3 reads CASSPLAGGFNEQFF. The CDR3 DNA sequence: TGTGCCAGCTCACCGCTAGCGGGAGGGTTTAATGAGCAGTTCTTC. The chain joins TRBV18 to TRBJ2-1, with 12 bases lining up with TRBD2. Germline V gene data show CDR1 as KGHSH and CDR2 as LQKENI. V shed 3 bases and J 7 bases; nucleotides not matched to a gene: 4. The CDR3 is 15 residues long.

The genes are TRBV4-1 and TRBJ1-2; a weak D match, TRBD1 (6 bases). Trimming stripped 0 bases from V and 7 bases from J, with 15 bases between. The CDR3 is 15 amino acids. Germline V CDR1 and CDR2: MGHRA, YSYEKL. In nucleotides, the CDR3 is TGCGCCAGCAGCCAAGATGCCAGAGAACAGGGTGGCTACACCTTC. Its translation: CASSQDAREQGGYTF.

In regard to this clone: This may be a read error: a much more frequent sequence differs by one nucleotide. V and J are TRBV12-3 or TRBV12-4 and TRBJ2-1, with 8 bases lining up with TRBD2. V dropped 3 bases and J dropped 9; count of bases not matched to a gene: 1. This CDR3 is 12 amino acids long. The CDR3 region is CASSFGGGEQFF. The DNA for the CDR3 is TGTGCCAGCAGTTTCGGGGGGGGTGAGCAGTTCTTC.

This chain's CDR3 is CASSRLSGNVETQYF. The CDR3 DNA is TGTGCCAGCAGCCGACTCAGCGGGAACGTTGAGACCCAGTACTTC. The J gene is TRBJ2-5, the V gene TRBV7-8, with 7 nucleotides matching TRBD2. In germline, CDR1 is SGHVS, CDR2 FQNEAQ. The ends lost 5 bases at V and 5 bases at J; junction bases unmatched: 11. This CDR3 has 15 residues.

V usage is TRBV4-1 and J usage is TRBJ1-5, with unresolved D. The ends were cut back, 1 base at V and 3 bases at J, with 10 bases in the middle. The CDR3 has 15 amino acids. Germline lookup yields CDR1 MGHRA and CDR2 YSYEKL. The CDR3 here is CASSQVGLSNQPQHF. As DNA, the CDR3 is TGCGCCAGCAGCCAAGTTGGGCTTTCCAATCAGCCCCAGCATTTT.

V is TRBV12-5 and J is TRBJ1-4; D is possibly TRBD1 (6 bases). The V and J ends lost 5 bases and 4 bases respectively, with 14 bases between them. The CDR3 length is 15 residues. CDR1 and CDR2 from the germline V gene are LGHNT and FRNRAP. CDR3 sequence: CASGPGQKINEKLFF. CDR3 in DNA: TGTGCTAGTGGTCCCGGACAGAAAATTAATGAAAAACTGTTTTTT.

The chain combines TRBV24-1 with TRBJ1-1; tentatively, D is TRBD1 (6 bases). V was clipped by 4 bases and J by 9 bases, with 11 bases between them. The CDR3 consists of 12 residues. Per the germline V gene, CDR1 is KGHDR and CDR2 is SFDVKD. This chain's CDR3 is CATSDPTGKAFF. The DNA for the CDR3 is TGTGCCACCAGTGACCCGACAGGAAAAGCTTTCTTT.